This passage covers 3 T cell receptor beta chains from one sample sequenced in a study of CD8 T cells in ankylosing spondylitis. TCRdb re-called the 5' RACE reads through MiXCR, storing one row per CDR3 protein. The sample includes 350,000 to 550,000 distinct CDR3 sequences, approximately 26% seen only once; the top ten take 0.89%. Whole-study results and caveats: Apparently characteristic of ankylosing spondylitis blood was a TCR beta motif (about 8 highly homologous variants).

Antigens for these TCRs are unknown. What was sequenced was blood, either unsorted or a sorted T cell fraction (not recorded which). The receptors come from a male donor with ankylosing spondylitis.

The V and J genes are TRBV7-2 and TRBJ2-1; D possibly corresponds to TRBD1 (6 bases). Germline assignment: CDR1 SGHTA and CDR2 FQGNSA. This CDR3 has 17 residues. Between the trimmed V and J ends, which lost 0 bases and 0 bases, there was a span of 12 bases. CDR3 sequence (DNA): TGTGCCAGCAGCTTAGCCTCAGGGGTGGGCTCCTACAATGAGCAGTTCTTC. It encodes CASSLASGVGSYNEQFF. Full variable domain (rest looked up from reference TRBV7-2 and TRBJ2-1): GAGVSQSPSNKVTEKGKDVELRCDPISGHTALYWYRQSLGQGLEFLIYFQGNSAPDKSGLPSDRFSAERTGGSVSTLTIQRTQQEDSAVYLCASSLASGVGSYNEQFFGPGTRLTVL.

The V call is TRBV20-1, the J call TRBJ1-4; no clear D gene. Germline CDR1 reads DFQATT; CDR2 reads SNEGSKA (reference sequence). V lost 1 base, J lost 5 bases, and 2 bases lay in between. This CDR3 comprises 11 residues. CDR3 bases: TGCAGTGCTAGAGCAAATGAAAAACTGTTTTTT. It yields the protein CSARANEKLFF.

The rearrangement joins TRBV5-1 to TRBJ2-1; D possibly corresponds to TRBD1 (6 bases). The CDR3 covers 16 residues. Trimming pared 4 bases from V and 2 bases from J, leaving 16 bases between. Per the germline V gene, CDR1 is SGHRS and CDR2 is YFSETQ. The chain's CDR3 is CASSPSRDNTYNEQFF. The CDR3 DNA reads as TGCGCCAGCAGCCCAAGCCGGGACAACACCTACAATGAGCAGTTCTTC.